The next 16 T cell receptor beta chains were all read from a single sample in a study of T cell responses to AZD1222 COVID-19 vaccine. Sequencing used immunoSEQ multiplex PCR; TCRdb keeps in-frame clones, though not all of them. This sample has 150,000 to 200,000 clones, with approximately 90% found just once. The sample consisted of peripheral blood, taken 28 days after the second dose of the MenACWY control vaccine. The receptor set was obtained from an adult who received the MenACWY meningococcal vaccine as a control.

V usage is TRBV19 and J usage is TRBJ2-3; no clear D gene. This CDR3 region has 14 residues. CDR1 is LNHDA and CDR2 is SQIVND in the germline V gene (reference sequence). V was cut by 8 bases and J by 0 bases, with 12 bases left in between. CDR3: CASSQYSSTDTQYF. Here the CDR3 DNA reads TGTGCCAGTTCCCAATATTCTAGCACAGATACGCAGTATTTT.

The chain has TRBV19 and TRBJ1-5, with D hard to call. This CDR3 comprises 14 residues. Deletions cut 3 bases from V and 5 bases from J, with 11 bases between. Germline CDR1 reads LNHDA; CDR2 reads SQIVND (reference sequence). CDR3 bases: TGTGCCAGTAGTATTAAAGCAGGTTATCAGCCCCAGCATTTT. Translated: CASSIKAGYQPQHF.

V and J are TRBV9 and TRBJ2-1; 14 bases are shared with TRBD2. Trimming removed 6 bases from V and 9 bases from J; junction bases left unmatched: 11. CDR1 is SGDLS and CDR2 is YYNGEE in the germline V gene. The CDR3 length is 16 residues. The CDR3: CASTKLGLAGASEQFF. CDR3 bases: TGTGCCAGCACCAAGTTGGGACTAGCGGGAGCTAGTGAGCAGTTCTTC.

This clone was seen a handful of times. The V call is TRBV27, the J call TRBJ1-3; no clear D. Germline loops: CDR1 MNHEY, CDR2 SMNVEV (reference sequence). Between the trimmed V and J ends, which lost 5 bases and 3 bases, there was a span of 8 bases. The CDR3 sequence is 13 residues long. DNA for the CDR3: TGTGCCAGCAGTGCGGGGTTTGGAAACACCATATATTTT. Its translation is CASSAGFGNTIYF.

V is TRBV9 and J is TRBJ1-4, with D tentatively TRBD1 (5 bases). CDR1 SGDLS and CDR2 YYNGEE come from the germline V gene. The V gene lost 2 bases and the J gene lost 0 bases, with 8 bases spanning the gap. The CDR3 contains 15 residues. CDR3 nucleotides: TGTGCCAGCAGCGTCACAGGAGCAACTAATGAAAAACTGTTTTTT. Translated: CASSVTGATNEKLFF. The full variable domain, in which reference TRBV9 and TRBJ1-4 provide the parts outside the CDR3, is DSGVTQTPKHLITATGQRVTLRCSPRSGDLSVYWYQQSLDQGLQFLIQYYNGEERAKGNILERFSAQQFPDLHSELNLSSLELGDSALYFCASSVTGATNEKLFFGSGTQLSVL.

The chain recombines TRBV6-5 with TRBJ1-5; 7 bases are shared with TRBD1. J lost 0 bases, V lost 4 bases, and 3 bases had no gene match. Germline CDR1 MNHEY, CDR2 SVGAGI. This CDR3 region has 15 residues. Written as DNA, the CDR3 is TGTGCCAGCAGTTGGGACAGTTATAGCAATCAGCCCCAGCATTTT. This codes for CASSWDSYSNQPQHF.

V is TRBV6-5 and J is TRBJ1-2; 8 positions match TRBD1. The trim removed 6 bases at V and 7 bases at J, leaving 7 bases unmatched. CDR3 size: 13 residues. Per germline, CDR1 MNHEY and CDR2 SVGAGI. The CDR3 here is CASSLRDRSGYTF. CDR3 nucleotide sequence: TGTGCCAGCAGCCTCCGGGACAGGTCTGGCTACACCTTC.

This chain connects TRBV6-5 to TRBJ2-5, with D uncertain. The germline CDR1 and CDR2 sequences are MNHEY and SVGAGI. The CDR3 contains 14 residues. Trimming took off 3 bases at V and 5 bases at J, with 13 bases between the two ends. The CDR3, as DNA: TGTGCCAGCAGTTATGATCCGGGTGGGGAGACCCAGTACTTC. Protein sequence: CASSYDPGGETQYF.

This chain connects TRBV28 to TRBJ1-1; TRBD1 matches at 9 bases. The CDR3 loop spans 13 amino acids. Germline lookup yields CDR1 MDHEN and CDR2 SYDVKM. J gave up 4 bases and V 6 bases, and 3 bases lay outside the gene matches. In DNA, the CDR3 is TGTGCCAGCAGCAGGACAGGGGCCACTGAAGCTTTCTTT. The encoded protein is CASSRTGATEAFF. The full variable domain, rest sourced from reference TRBV28 and TRBJ1-1, is DVKVTQSSRYLVKRTGEKVFLECVQDMDHENMFWYRQDPGLGLRLIYFSYDVKMKEKGDIPEGYSVSREKKERFSLILESASTNQTSMYLCASSRTGATEAFFGQGTRLTVV.

The V and J genes are TRBV19 and TRBJ1-1; D gene uncertain. Trimming stripped 7 bases from V and 2 bases from J, with 11 bases between. Germline CDR1 LNHDA, CDR2 SQIVND (reference sequence). The CDR3 is made up of 13 amino acids. The CDR3 here is CASNRATNTEAFF. CDR3 sequence (DNA): TGTGCCAGTAACCGAGCGACAAACACTGAAGCTTTCTTT. The whole variable domain, filled in from reference TRBV19 and TRBJ1-1, reads DGGITQSPKYLFRKEGQNVTLSCEQNLNHDAMYWYRQDPGQGLRLIYYSQIVNDFQKGDIAEGYSVSREKKESFPLTVTSAQKNPTAFYLCASNRATNTEAFFGQGTRLTVV.

The rearrangement joins TRBV19 to TRBJ2-7; TRBD1 agrees at 7 bases. V gave up 4 bases and J gave up 0 bases; unmatched junction bases: 9. There are 16 residues in the CDR3. Germline CDR1 and CDR2: LNHDA and SQIVND (reference sequence). The CDR3 DNA follows: TGTGCCAGTAGTAATTTTCAGGGGGTGCTCTCCTACGAGCAGTACTTC. This gives the protein CASSNFQGVLSYEQYF.

In DNA form, the CDR3 reads TGTGCCAGCAGCACCGGGACAGGGGGCATCTATGGCTACACCTTC. Translation: CASSTGTGGIYGYTF. The chain employs TRBV7-9 and TRBJ1-2, with 12 nucleotides matching TRBD1. Germline lookup yields CDR1 SEHNR and CDR2 FQNEAQ (reference sequence). The CDR3 sequence is 15 residues long. The J segment lost 4 bases and the V segment lost 5 bases, leaving 5 bases of the junction unmatched.

The CDR3 nucleotides read TGTGCCAGCAGTGAACAGGGCCCGGGGTCCGAGCAGTACTTC. Encoded protein: CASSEQGPGSEQYF. This chain connects TRBV6-1 to TRBJ2-7; the D call may be TRBD1 or TRBD2 (5 bases each). The germline V gene encodes CDR1 MNHNS and CDR2 SASEGT. Between the trimmed V and J ends, which lost 2 bases and 6 bases, there was a span of 14 bases. The CDR3 is 14 amino acids.

The chain uses TRBV7-2 and TRBJ1-5; D is undetermined. Trimming shortened V by 4 bases and J by 0 bases, and 16 bases separated the two germline ends. CDR3 length: 17 amino acids. Germline values: CDR1 SGHTA, CDR2 FQGNSA. The CDR3 nucleotides read TGTGCCAGCAGCTCATCCCCGGACGGATATAGCAATCAGCCCCAGCATTTT. Translation: CASSSSPDGYSNQPQHF. Complete variable domain (other parts from reference TRBV7-2 and TRBJ1-5): GAGVSQSPSNKVTEKGKDVELRCDPISGHTALYWYRQSLGQGLEFLIYFQGNSAPDKSGLPSDRFSAERTGGSVSTLTIQRTQQEDSAVYLCASSSSPDGYSNQPQHFGDGTRLSIL.

The chain recombines TRBV29-1 with TRBJ2-2; D unclear. The germline CDR1 and CDR2 sequences are SQVTM and ANQGSEA. The CDR3 is 12 amino acids. V shed 5 bases and J shed 5 bases, with 9 bases lying between them. CDR3 loop: CSVPTVTGELFF. CDR3 DNA sequence: TGCAGCGTTCCAACGGTGACCGGGGAGCTGTTTTTT.

V is TRBV18 and J is TRBJ2-7; D call uncertain. The germline V gene encodes CDR1 KGHSH and CDR2 LQKENI. The CDR3 has 15 amino acids. The V end was cut by 0 bases, the J end by 2 bases, with 11 bases between. CDR3: CASSPPGYRTYEQYF. CDR3 coding DNA: TGTGCCAGCTCACCACCGGGGTATCGTACCTACGAGCAGTACTTC.